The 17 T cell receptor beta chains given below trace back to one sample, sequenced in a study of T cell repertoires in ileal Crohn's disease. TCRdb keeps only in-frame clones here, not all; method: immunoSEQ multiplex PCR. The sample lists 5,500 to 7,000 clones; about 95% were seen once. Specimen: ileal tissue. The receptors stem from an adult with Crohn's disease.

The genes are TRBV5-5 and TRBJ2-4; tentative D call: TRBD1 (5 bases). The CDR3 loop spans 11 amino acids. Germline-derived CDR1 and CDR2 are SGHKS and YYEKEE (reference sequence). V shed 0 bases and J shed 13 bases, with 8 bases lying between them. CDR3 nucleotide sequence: TGTGCCAGCAGCTTGGGCCAGGGACAGTACTTC. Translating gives CASSLGQGQYF.

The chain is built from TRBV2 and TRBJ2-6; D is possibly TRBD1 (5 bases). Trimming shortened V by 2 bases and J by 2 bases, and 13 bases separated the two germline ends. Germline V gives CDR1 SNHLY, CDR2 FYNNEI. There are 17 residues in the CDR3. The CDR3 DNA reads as TGTGCCAGCAGTGAATTACGTGCAGGGACTGGGGCCAACGTCCTGACTTTC. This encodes CASSELRAGTGANVLTF.

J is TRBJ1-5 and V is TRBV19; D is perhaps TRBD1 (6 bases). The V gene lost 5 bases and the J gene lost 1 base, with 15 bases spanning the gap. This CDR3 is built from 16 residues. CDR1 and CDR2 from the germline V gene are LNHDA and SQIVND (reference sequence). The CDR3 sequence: CASSPLDRWSNQPQHF. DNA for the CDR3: TGTGCCAGTAGTCCCCTCGACAGGTGGAGCAATCAGCCCCAGCATTTT.

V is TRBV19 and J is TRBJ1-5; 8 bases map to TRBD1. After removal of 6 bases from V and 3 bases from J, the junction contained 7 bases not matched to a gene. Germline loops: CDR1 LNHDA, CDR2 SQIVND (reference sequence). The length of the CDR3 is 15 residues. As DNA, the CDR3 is TGTGCCAGTAGACCTCAGGGGGCCACCAATCAGCCCCAGCATTTT. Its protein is CASRPQGATNQPQHF.

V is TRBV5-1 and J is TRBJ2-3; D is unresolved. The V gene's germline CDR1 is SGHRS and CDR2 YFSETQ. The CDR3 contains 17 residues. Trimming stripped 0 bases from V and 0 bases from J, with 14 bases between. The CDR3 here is CASSLGVRGSSTDTQYF. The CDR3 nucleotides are TGCGCCAGCAGCTTGGGCGTTAGAGGCTCTAGCACAGATACGCAGTATTTT.

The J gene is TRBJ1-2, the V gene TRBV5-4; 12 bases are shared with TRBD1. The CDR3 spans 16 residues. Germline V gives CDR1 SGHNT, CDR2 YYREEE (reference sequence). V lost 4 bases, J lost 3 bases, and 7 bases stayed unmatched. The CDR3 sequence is CASSLTGTGGYYGYTF. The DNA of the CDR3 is TGTGCCAGCAGCCTTACCGGGACAGGGGGCTACTATGGCTACACCTTC. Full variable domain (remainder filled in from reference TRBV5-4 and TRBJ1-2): ETGVTQSPTHLIKTRGQQVTLRCSSQSGHNTVSWYQQALGQGPQFIFQYYREEENGRGNFPPRFSGLQFPNYSSELNVNALELDDSALYLCASSLTGTGGYYGYTFGSGTRLTVV.

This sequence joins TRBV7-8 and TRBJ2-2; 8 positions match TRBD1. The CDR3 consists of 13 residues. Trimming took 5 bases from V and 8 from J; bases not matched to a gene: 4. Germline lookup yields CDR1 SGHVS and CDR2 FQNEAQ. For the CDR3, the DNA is TGTGCCAGCAGCGCGACAGGGGTAGGGGAGCTGTTTTTT. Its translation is CASSATGVGELFF.

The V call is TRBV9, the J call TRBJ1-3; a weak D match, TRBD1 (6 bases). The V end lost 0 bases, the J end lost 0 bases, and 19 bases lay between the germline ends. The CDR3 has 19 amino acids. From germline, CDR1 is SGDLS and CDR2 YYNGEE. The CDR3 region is CASSVEGGQKQSSGNTIYF. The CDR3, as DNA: TGTGCCAGCAGCGTAGAGGGGGGGCAGAAACAGTCCTCTGGAAACACCATATATTTT.

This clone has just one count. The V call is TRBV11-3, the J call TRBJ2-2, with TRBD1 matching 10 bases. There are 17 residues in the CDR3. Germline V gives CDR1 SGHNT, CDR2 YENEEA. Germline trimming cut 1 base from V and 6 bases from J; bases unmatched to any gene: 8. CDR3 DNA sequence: TGTGCCAGCAGCTTAGGGACCGGGACAGGGGTACCCGGGGAGCTGTTTTTT. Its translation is CASSLGTGTGVPGELFF.

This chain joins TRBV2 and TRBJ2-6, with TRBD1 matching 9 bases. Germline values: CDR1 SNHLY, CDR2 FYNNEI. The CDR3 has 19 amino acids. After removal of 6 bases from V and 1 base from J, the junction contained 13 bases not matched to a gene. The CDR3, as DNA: TGTGCCAGCAGCCCGCTTAACCGGGACAGGGTATCTGGGGCCAACGTCCTGACTTTC. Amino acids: CASSPLNRDRVSGANVLTF.

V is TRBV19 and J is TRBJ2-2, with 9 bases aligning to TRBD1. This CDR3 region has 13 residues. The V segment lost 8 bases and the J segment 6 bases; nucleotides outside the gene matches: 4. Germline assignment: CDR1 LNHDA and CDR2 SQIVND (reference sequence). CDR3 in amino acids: CASSTGGSGELFF. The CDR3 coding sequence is TGTGCCAGTTCAACAGGGGGCTCCGGGGAGCTGTTTTTT.

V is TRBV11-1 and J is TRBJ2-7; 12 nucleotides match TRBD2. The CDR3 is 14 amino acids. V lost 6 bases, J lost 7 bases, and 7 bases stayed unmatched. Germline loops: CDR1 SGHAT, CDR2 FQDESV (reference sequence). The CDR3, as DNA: TGTGCCAGCAGTTTCGGACTAGCGGGGCGTGAGCAGTACTTC. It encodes CASSFGLAGREQYF.

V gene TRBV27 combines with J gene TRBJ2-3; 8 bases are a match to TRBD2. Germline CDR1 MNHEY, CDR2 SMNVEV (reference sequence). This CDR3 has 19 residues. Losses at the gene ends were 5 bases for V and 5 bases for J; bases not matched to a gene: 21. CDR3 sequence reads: CASSRFGFRTSPVVDTQYF. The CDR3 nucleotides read TGTGCCAGCAGTCGATTTGGCTTCCGGACTAGCCCCGTCGTAGATACGCAGTATTTT.

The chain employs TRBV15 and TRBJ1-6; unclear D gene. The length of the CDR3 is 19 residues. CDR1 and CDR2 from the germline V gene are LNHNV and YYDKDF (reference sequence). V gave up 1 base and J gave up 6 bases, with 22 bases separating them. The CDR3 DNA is TGTGCCACCAGCAGAGGGTATTCCAATTGGACTGGGATTAATTCACCCCTCCACTTT. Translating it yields CATSRGYSNWTGINSPLHF.

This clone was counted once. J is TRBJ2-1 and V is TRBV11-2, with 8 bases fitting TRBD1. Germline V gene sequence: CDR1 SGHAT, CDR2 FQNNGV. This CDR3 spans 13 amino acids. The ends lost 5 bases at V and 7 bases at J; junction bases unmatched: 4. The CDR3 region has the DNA TGTGCCAGCAGCCCTAGGGACAGGAATGAGCAGTTCTTC. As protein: CASSPRDRNEQFF.

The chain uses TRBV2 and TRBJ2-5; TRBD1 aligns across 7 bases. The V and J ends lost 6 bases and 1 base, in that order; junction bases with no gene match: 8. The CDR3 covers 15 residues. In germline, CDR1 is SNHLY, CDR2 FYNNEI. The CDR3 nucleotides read TGTGCCAGCAGGGCCGACAGGGTAGGCCAAGAGACCCAGTACTTC. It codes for CASRADRVGQETQYF.

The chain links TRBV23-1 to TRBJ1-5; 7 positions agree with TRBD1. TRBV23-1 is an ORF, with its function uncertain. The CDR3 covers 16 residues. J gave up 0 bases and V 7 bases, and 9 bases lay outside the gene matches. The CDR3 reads CASKGRDSNSNQPQHF. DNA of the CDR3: TGCGCCAGCAAGGGCCGGGACAGTAATAGCAATCAGCCCCAGCATTTT.